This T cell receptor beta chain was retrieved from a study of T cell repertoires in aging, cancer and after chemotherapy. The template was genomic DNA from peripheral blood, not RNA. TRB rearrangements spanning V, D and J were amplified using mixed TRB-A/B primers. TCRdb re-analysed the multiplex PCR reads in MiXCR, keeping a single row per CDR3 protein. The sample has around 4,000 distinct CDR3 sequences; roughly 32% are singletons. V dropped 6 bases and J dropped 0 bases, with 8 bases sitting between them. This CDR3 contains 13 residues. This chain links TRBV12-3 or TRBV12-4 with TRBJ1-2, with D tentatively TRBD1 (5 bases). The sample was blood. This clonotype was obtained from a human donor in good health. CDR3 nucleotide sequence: TGTGCCAGCAGCTGGGACGCTAACTATGGCTACACCTTC. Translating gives CASSWDANYGYTF.